This TCR beta chain was found in a study of T cells in Graves' hyperthyroidism and ophthalmopathy. RNA transcripts were the template for amplifying TCR beta CDR3 regions. During a first-round RT-PCR of the TCR CDR3, the HTBI primer set was used. TCRdb independently ran MiXCR on the multiplex PCR reads; one entry per CDR3 protein. The sample lists about 640,000 distinct CDR3 sequences; more than 14% were seen once. The study excluded patients with uncontrolled infection, other autoimmune disease, pregnancy or lactation. Germline CDR1 is MNHEY and CDR2 is SVGEGT. V lost 2 bases to trimming and J lost 1 base; unmatched junction nucleotides: 15. This CDR3 contains 20 residues. Ten or more counts support this clonotype.

The rearrangement links TRBV6-2 or TRBV6-3 to TRBJ2-4, with 9 bases that match TRBD1. Sequencing was carried out using blood. This TCR was sampled from a woman in her 50s with Graves' ophthalmopathy. CDR3 nucleotides: TGTGCCAGCAGTTACGCGACCGGGACAGGGCTTCAATCCGCCAAAAACATTCAGTACTTC. As protein: CASSYATGTGLQSAKNIQYF.